These 24 T cell receptor beta chains originate from one sample sequenced in a study of blood T cell repertoires in COVID-19. Assay: immunoSEQ multiplex PCR; the TCRdb copy retains only in-frame clones and omits some. The sample includes roughly 260,000 clones, less than 85% seen only once; the top ten take roughly 3%. Sequences were obtained from peripheral blood. Receptor source: a woman under 30 with acute or convalescent COVID-19.

This chain uses TRBV27 with TRBJ1-1, with a weak D call TRBD1 (5 bases). Germline CDR1 and CDR2: MNHEY and SMNVEV (reference sequence). V lost 3 bases and J lost 8, with 10 bases in between. The CDR3 covers 12 residues. The CDR3 is CASSLGGGEAFF. The DNA for the CDR3 is TGTGCCAGCAGTTTGGGGGGTGGCGAAGCTTTCTTT.

The chain couples TRBV7-9 to TRBJ2-7; 9 bases agree with TRBD2. Per germline, CDR1 SEHNR and CDR2 FQNEAQ (reference sequence). With V trimmed by 5 bases and J by 2 bases, 4 bases remained unmatched. The CDR3 consists of 14 residues. The CDR3 region has the DNA TGTGCCAGCAGCCCTAGCGGGGCTACCTACGAGCAGTACTTC. This gives the protein CASSPSGATYEQYF.

The chain employs TRBV11-2 and TRBJ2-1, with D unresolved. Germline CDR1 reads SGHAT; CDR2 reads FQNNGV. V was trimmed by 7 bases and J by 0 bases, leaving 7 bases between them. The CDR3 extends over 13 amino acids. The CDR3 sequence: CASTLSSYNEQFF. The CDR3, as DNA: TGTGCCAGCACCCTAAGCTCCTACAATGAGCAGTTCTTC.

The chain combines TRBV6-2 or TRBV6-3 with TRBJ2-2; 11 bases are shared with TRBD2. Germline CDR1 is MNHEY and CDR2 is SVGEGT. The CDR3 is 15 residues long. V gave up 5 bases and J gave up 6 bases; unmatched junction bases: 5. The CDR3 is CASSTSGRKAGELFF. The CDR3 DNA is TGTGCCAGCAGTACTAGCGGGAGAAAAGCCGGGGAGCTGTTTTTT.

The chain uses TRBV19 and TRBJ2-1, with 12 bases fitting TRBD2. The V gene's germline CDR1 is LNHDA and CDR2 SQIVND (reference sequence). J lost 10 bases, V lost 0 bases, and 10 bases had no gene match. The CDR3 length is 17 residues. The CDR3 region is CASSIDWGASGRAEQFF. CDR3 DNA: TGTGCCAGTAGTATAGATTGGGGGGCTAGCGGGAGGGCCGAGCAGTTCTTC.

The J gene is TRBJ2-1, the V gene TRBV7-8; D is perhaps TRBD2 (5 bases). This CDR3 has 17 amino acids. Looked up from germline, CDR1 is SGHVS and CDR2 is FQNEAQ. V lost 5 bases to trimming and J lost 0 bases, with 17 bases between them. In DNA, the CDR3 is TGTGCCAGCAGCCCGAGACTAACCGGCGGCTCCTACAATGAGCAGTTCTTC. It yields the protein CASSPRLTGGSYNEQFF.

The rearrangement links TRBV7-9 to TRBJ1-1; 7 nucleotides agree with TRBD1. The CDR3 runs to 17 residues. V lost 5 bases, J lost 0 bases, and 12 bases stayed unmatched. The germline CDR1 and CDR2 sequences are SEHNR and FQNEAQ (reference sequence). CDR3 sequence: CASSQGGVGGLNTEAFF. The CDR3 coding sequence is TGTGCCAGCAGCCAAGGGGGCGTCGGGGGCTTGAACACTGAAGCTTTCTTT.

The chain carries TRBV5-4 and TRBJ2-7, with 7 bases that match TRBD1. Germline assignment: CDR1 SGHNT and CDR2 YYREEE (reference sequence). The CDR3 spans 15 residues. Germline trimming cut 0 bases from V and 0 bases from J; bases unmatched to any gene: 3. The CDR3 DNA reads as TGTGCCAGCAGCTTGGCCAGGGGGACCTCCTACGAGCAGTACTTC. Its translation is CASSLARGTSYEQYF. Supplemented by reference TRBV5-4 and TRBJ2-7, the full variable domain reads ETGVTQSPTHLIKTRGQQVTLRCSSQSGHNTVSWYQQALGQGPQFIFQYYREEENGRGNFPPRFSGLQFPNYSSELNVNALELDDSALYLCASSLARGTSYEQYFGPGTRLTVT.

J is TRBJ2-7 and V is TRBV15; D unclear. CDR1 is LNHNV, CDR2 YYDKDF, per germline (reference sequence). The V end was cut by 6 bases, the J end by 3 bases, with 12 bases between. The CDR3 has 13 residues. CDR3 region: CATSRNRDYEQYF. In DNA form, the CDR3 reads TGTGCCACCAGTCGTAACAGAGACTACGAGCAGTACTTC.

This chain uses TRBV4-3 with TRBJ1-1, with a possible D match to TRBD1 (6 bases). CDR3 length: 22 amino acids. Trimming left V 5 bases short and J 6 bases short, with 40 bases between. CDR1 LGHNA and CDR2 YSLEER come from the germline V gene. CDR3 region: CASSVTGYGSNFLFSSTAEAFF. The DNA of the CDR3 is TGCGCCAGCAGCGTAACAGGGTACGGTTCTAACTTTCTTTTTTCGTCTACTGCTGAAGCTTTCTTT.

V gene TRBV19 combines with J gene TRBJ1-2; perhaps TRBD1 as D (5 bases). Trimming left V 3 bases short and J 3 bases short, with 8 bases between. The CDR3 has 13 residues. CDR1 and CDR2 (germline): LNHDA, SQIVND (reference sequence). Written as DNA, the CDR3 is TGTGCCAGTAGTATTCAGGGCCACTATGGCTACACCTTC. Amino acid sequence: CASSIQGHYGYTF. The entire variable domain, with the rest obtained from reference TRBV19 and TRBJ1-2, is as follows: DGGITQSPKYLFRKEGQNVTLSCEQNLNHDAMYWYRQDPGQGLRLIYYSQIVNDFQKGDIAEGYSVSREKKESFPLTVTSAQKNPTAFYLCASSIQGHYGYTFGSGTRLTVV.

The chain employs TRBV13 and TRBJ2-1; 9 bases agree with TRBD1. CDR1 PRHDT and CDR2 FYEKMQ come from the germline V gene (reference sequence). Trimming took 8 bases from V and 8 from J; bases not matched to a gene: 13. This CDR3 spans 15 amino acids. Here the CDR3 DNA reads TGTGCCAGCGGCATCACCGGGACAGGGTATTATGAGCAGTTCTTC. It is translated as CASGITGTGYYEQFF.

This clone has a single count. The chain couples TRBV3-1 (or the pseudogene TRBV3-2) to TRBJ2-3, with TRBD2 as a possible D gene (5 bases). The CDR3 runs to 16 residues. Per germline, CDR1 LGHDT and CDR2 YNNKEL (reference sequence). V was pared by 4 bases and J by 0 bases, with 14 bases between. The CDR3 DNA reads TGTGCCAGCAGCCCCCTTACTAGTCGTAGCACAGATACGCAGTATTTT. Encoded protein: CASSPLTSRSTDTQYF.

This chain connects TRBV12-3 or TRBV12-4 to TRBJ1-1; D gene uncertain. This CDR3 has 13 residues. Trimming took off 6 bases at V and 1 base at J, with 9 bases between the two ends. The CDR3 coding sequence is TGTGCCAGCAGCCCTGAGTGGAACACTGAAGCTTTCTTT. Encoded protein: CASSPEWNTEAFF.

The chain employs TRBV6-2 or TRBV6-3 and TRBJ2-7; perhaps TRBD1 as D (6 bases). The length of the CDR3 is 14 residues. V lost 4 bases, J lost 0 bases, and 10 bases lay in between. The V gene's germline CDR1 is MNHEY and CDR2 SVGEGT. Here the CDR3 reads CASSWGPHSYEQYF. CDR3 in DNA: TGTGCCAGCAGTTGGGGGCCACACTCCTACGAGCAGTACTTC.

Here the CDR3 reads CASSPYQAGAGPEQFF. CDR3 nucleotides: TGTGCCAGCAGTCCATACCAAGCGGGAGCAGGACCGGAGCAGTTCTTC. This chain joins TRBV6-6 and TRBJ2-1; 8 bases match TRBD2. The CDR3 runs 16 residues. Per the germline V gene, CDR1 is MNHNY and CDR2 is SVGAGI (reference sequence). After removal of 5 bases from V and 10 bases from J, the junction contained 16 bases not matched to a gene.

This clone has a single count. This rearrangement joins TRBV27 to TRBJ1-5; D not certain. Germline V gives CDR1 MNHEY, CDR2 SMNVEV (reference sequence). There are 14 residues in the CDR3. Trimming took 3 bases from V and 0 from J, leaving 6 bases between them. In nucleotides, the CDR3 is TGTGCCAGCAGTTTCGGGTATAGCAATCAGCCCCAGCATTTT. It is translated as CASSFGYSNQPQHF.

The genes are TRBV14 and TRBJ2-1; a possible D gene is TRBD2 (5 bases). The CDR3 is made up of 16 amino acids. Deletions cut 2 bases from V and 0 bases from J, with 11 bases between. Per the germline V gene, CDR1 is SGHDN and CDR2 is FVKESK. CDR3 in DNA: TGTGCCAGCAGCCAACGCACGGGGAGCTCCTACAATGAGCAGTTCTTC. Its protein is CASSQRTGSSYNEQFF.

The chain is built from TRBV6-2 or TRBV6-3 and TRBJ1-1; D is possibly TRBD1 (6 bases). This CDR3 is built from 18 residues. From germline, CDR1 is MNHEY and CDR2 SVGEGT. V gave up 1 base and J gave up 3 bases, with 21 bases separating them. The CDR3 protein is CASSYFPGTNKNHTEAFF. The CDR3 DNA follows: TGTGCCAGCAGTTACTTTCCGGGGACAAACAAGAACCACACTGAAGCTTTCTTT.

J is TRBJ1-1 and V is TRBV28; D might be TRBD1 (6 bases). Trimming left V 4 bases short and J 6 bases short, with 12 bases between. The CDR3 totals 13 residues. CDR1 is MDHEN, CDR2 SYDVKM, per germline. This CDR3 is CASSSGGLAEAFF. The DNA of the CDR3 is TGTGCCAGCAGTTCGGGGGGGCTGGCTGAAGCTTTCTTT.

The chain employs TRBV7-2 and TRBJ2-1, with 11 nucleotides matching TRBD2. V shed 6 bases and J 7 bases; nucleotides not matched to a gene: 8. Germline lookup yields CDR1 SGHTA and CDR2 FQGNSA. The CDR3 has 15 residues. CDR3 amino acids: CASRVAGGGGNEQFF. The CDR3, as DNA: TGTGCCAGCAGGGTAGCGGGAGGGGGTGGGAATGAGCAGTTCTTC.

This clone was detected a few times. The V call is TRBV24-1, the J call TRBJ2-1, with 11 nucleotides matching TRBD1. The CDR3 totals 17 residues. Per the germline V gene, CDR1 is KGHDR and CDR2 is SFDVKD. Germline trimming cut 4 bases from V and 7 bases from J; bases unmatched to any gene: 11. CDR3 DNA sequence: TGTGCCACCAGTGACGGACAGGGGGCGCGTATAGGGAATGAGCAGTTCTTC. Its protein product is CATSDGQGARIGNEQFF.

This rearrangement joins TRBV28 to TRBJ2-7, with D possibly being TRBD2 (6 bases). The CDR3 contains 14 residues. CDR1 is MDHEN and CDR2 is SYDVKM in the germline V gene. Trimming left V 4 bases short and J 5 bases short, with 15 bases between. The CDR3 DNA follows: TGTGCCAGCAGTTATATGGGGGGACTGGACGAGCAGTACTTC. It translates to CASSYMGGLDEQYF.

This clone was recorded only once. J is TRBJ2-6 and V is TRBV3-1 (or the pseudogene TRBV3-2); no reliable D call. The CDR3 contains 13 residues. Germline-derived CDR1 and CDR2 are LGHDT and YNNKEL (reference sequence). V lost 4 bases and J lost 3, with 4 bases in between. The CDR3 here is CASSPIGANVLTF. Here the CDR3 DNA reads TGTGCCAGCAGCCCCATTGGGGCCAACGTCCTGACTTTC.